Each of the 5 T cell receptor beta chains below was sequenced from the same sample in a study of blood T cells in healthy people across ages. A second PCR, run for roughly 7 to 11 cycles, used a sample-barcoded 5' primer plus a J-beta primer mix. TCRdb used MiXCR to reprocess the 5' RACE reads, holding one entry per CDR3 protein. The table records approximately 320,000 distinct CDR3 sequences, less than 30% of them present only once. The sequenced sample consisted of blood. All receptors derive from a woman aged 70 to 79 in good health.

In its sample, this clonotype was seen a few times. The chain recombines TRBV20-1 with TRBJ1-6, with TRBD1 matching over 10 bases. The junction had 6 bases not matched to a gene; V was cut back by 3 bases and J by 7 bases. CDR3 size: 15 residues. In germline, CDR1 is DFQATT, CDR2 SNEGSKA (reference sequence). The CDR3 DNA is TGCAGTGCTAGGGACCGGGACAGGGGAAATTCACCCCTCCACTTT. This codes for CSARDRDRGNSPLHF.

The CDR3 here is CSATENYGYTF. CDR3 in DNA: TGCAGTGCTACTGAGAACTATGGCTACACCTTC. V and J are TRBV20-1 and TRBJ1-2; D unresolved. The germline V gene encodes CDR1 DFQATT and CDR2 SNEGSKA (reference sequence). The ends were cut back, 4 bases at V and 2 bases at J, with 5 bases in the middle. The CDR3 runs 11 residues.

The chain carries TRBV29-1 and TRBJ1-5; the D is unclear. From germline, CDR1 is SQVTM and CDR2 ANQGSEA. Between the trimmed V and J ends, which lost 6 bases and 6 bases, there was a span of 12 bases. The CDR3 sequence is 12 residues long. As DNA, the CDR3 is TGCAGCGTGGCGAGCGATACTCAGCCCCAGCATTTT. Protein product: CSVASDTQPQHF.

There are many counts of this clonotype. The rearrangement uses TRBV7-2 and TRBJ2-5; either TRBD1 or TRBD2 may supply D (6 bases each). Per germline, CDR1 SGHTA and CDR2 FQGNSA. Between the trimmed V and J ends, which lost 1 base and 1 base, there was a span of 13 bases. This CDR3 is 16 amino acids long. The CDR3 DNA reads TGTGCCAGCAGCTTAGGGGGGCTAGCGTTCCAAGAGACCCAGTACTTC. It specifies CASSLGGLAFQETQYF.

The chain couples TRBV3-1 to TRBJ2-2; 12 bases map to TRBD2. The CDR3 is 16 residues long. Per the germline V gene, CDR1 is LGHDT and CDR2 is YNNKEL (reference sequence). Trimming took 1 base from V and 5 from J; bases not matched to a gene: 2. Here the CDR3 reads CASSQGTSGKTGELFF. The CDR3 DNA is TGTGCCAGCAGCCAAGGGACTAGCGGGAAAACCGGGGAGCTGTTTTTT.